This T cell receptor (beta chain) was found in a study of CD8+CD57+ T cells in acquired aplastic anemia. This clonotype was seen a few times. Genomic DNA templated the TCR beta VDJ and CDR3 profiling. TCRdb itself ran the reads through MiXCR, one entry per CDR3 protein. The sample holds about 210,000 distinct CDR3 sequences, 30% to 40% seen once. This TCR was sampled from a human donor in good health, serving as a control. Sequencing was done on a sample of sorted CD4+, CD8+, or CD8+CD57+ T cells (not recorded which) from PBMCs.

The CDR3 DNA reads as TGTGCCAGCAACTTCCCTACTAGCGGGGGGGCCGTGGTGACAGATACGCAGTATTTT. Its protein product is CASNFPTSGGAVVTDTQYF. This chain connects TRBV13 to TRBJ2-3; TRBD2 aligns across 13 bases. The V gene end was trimmed by 7 bases and the J gene end by 3 bases; junction bases not matched to a gene: 16. The CDR3 length is 19 residues. Germline loops: CDR1 PRHDT, CDR2 FYEKMQ (reference sequence).